The 27 T cell receptor beta chains below all came from one sample that was sequenced in a study of CD8+CD57+ T cells in acquired aplastic anemia. Genomic DNA was employed as the template in profiling TCR beta VDJ and CDR3. TCRdb analysed the reads with MiXCR anew, one entry per CDR3 protein. The sample has approximately 220,000 distinct CDR3 sequences, around 50% seen once. By flow cytometry, patients selected for sequencing had shown an expansion of CD8+CD57+ cells. Input material: sorted CD4+, CD8+, or CD8+CD57+ T cells (not recorded which) from PBMCs. The receptors were sampled from a human donor with aplastic anemia.

Note on this clonotype: One end of the junction fails to match germline, which may point to a read error. This rearrangement joins TRBV7-2 to TRBJ1-1, with D uncertain. CDR1 is SGHTA, CDR2 FQGNSA, per germline. This CDR3 is built from 17 residues. CDR3 amino acids: CASSSSAGFATNTGAFF. In DNA, the CDR3 is TGTGCCAGCAGCTCCTCAGCTGGGTTTGCGACAAACACTGGAGCTTTCTTT.

As to this clonotype: A much larger clone differs by one base, so this may be a read error. This chain connects TRBV6-1 to TRBJ1-1; D not resolved. The germline V gene has CDR1 MNHNS and CDR2 SASEGT. Between the trimmed V and J ends, which lost 6 bases and 3 bases, there was a span of 11 bases. The CDR3 sequence is 13 residues long. The chain's CDR3 is CASRRRRDTEAFF. In DNA, the CDR3 is TGTGCCAGCAGGAGGAGGAGGGACACTGAAGCTTTCTTT.

This clonotype was recorded at least ten times. CDR3 protein: CASSLWAGASDTQYF. CDR3 coding DNA: TGTGCCAGCAGCTTGTGGGCGGGGGCATCAGATACGCAGTATTTT. V gene TRBV5-4 combines with J gene TRBJ2-3, with D perhaps TRBD2 (7 bases). This CDR3 contains 15 residues. Trimming took 1 base from V and 4 from J, leaving 13 bases between them. CDR1 is SGHNT, CDR2 YYREEE, per germline (reference sequence).

In this sample, this clonotype turned up many times. The CDR3 bases are TGCGCCAGCAGTGAGGGGTTGGGTGAAAAACTGTTTTTT. Its translation is CASSEGLGEKLFF. The V gene is TRBV10-1, the J gene TRBJ1-4; D call uncertain. Germline V CDR1 and CDR2: WNHNN, SYGVQD (reference sequence). The CDR3 is 13 residues long. Trimming removed 2 bases from V and 7 bases from J, with 8 bases in between.

CDR3 in DNA: TGCGCCAGCAGACCGACAGGGCTAGGAAGGGAAAAACTGTTTTTT. Encoded protein: CASRPTGLGREKLFF. The rearrangement links TRBV5-1 to TRBJ1-4, with 7 bases identical to TRBD1. CDR1 and CDR2 (germline): SGHRS, YFSETQ. This CDR3 has 15 residues. V gave up 5 bases and J gave up 8 bases; unmatched junction bases: 12. Variable domain in full (rest from reference TRBV5-1 and TRBJ1-4): KAGVTQTPRYLIKTRGQQVTLSCSPISGHRSVSWYQQTPGQGLQFLFEYFSETQRNKGNFPGRFSGRQFSNSRSEMNVSTLELGDSALYLCASRPTGLGREKLFFGSGTQLSVL.

This clonotype was seen ten or more times. The chain is built from TRBV12-3 or TRBV12-4 and TRBJ2-7, with TRBD1 as a possible D gene (6 bases). The length of the CDR3 is 14 residues. Trimming cost V 5 bases and J 1 base, with 12 bases left between them. The CDR3 protein is CASSAPGQSYEQYF. The CDR3 bases are TGTGCCAGCAGTGCTCCGGGACAATCCTACGAGCAGTACTTC.

Note on this clonotype: An end of the junction does not agree with germline; a read error may underlie this. The V and J genes are TRBV19 and TRBJ1-1, with D unresolved. There are 15 residues in the CDR3. Germline V gene sequence: CDR1 LNHDA, CDR2 SQIVND (reference sequence). The CDR3 DNA sequence: TGTGCCAGTAGTAATACGGGTTTCATGAACACTGAAGCCTTCTTT. Its protein is CASSNTGFMNTEAFF. The full variable domain, rest sourced from reference TRBV19 and TRBJ1-1, is DGGITQSPKYLFRKEGQNVTLSCEQNLNHDAMYWYRQDPGQGLRLIYYSQIVNDFQKGDIAEGYSVSREKKESFPLTVTSAQKNPTAFYLCASSNTGFMNTEAFFGQGTRLTVV.

The chain combines TRBV29-1 with TRBJ2-3, with TRBD1 matching over 7 bases. The length of the CDR3 is 14 residues. Germline assignment: CDR1 SQVTM and CDR2 ANQGSEA. V was pared by 7 bases and J by 0 bases, with 7 bases of the junction left unmatched. The CDR3 coding sequence is TGCAGCGCGACCGGGACAGAAAGCACAGATACGCAGTATTTT. It translates to CSATGTESTDTQYF.

CDR3 in DNA: TGTGCCAGCAGCTTAGGGACAGGAGGAGGGTCACCCCTCCACTTT. Its translation: CASSLGTGGGSPLHF. The rearrangement uses TRBV7-9 and TRBJ1-6; TRBD1 aligns across 7 bases. From germline, CDR1 is SEHNR and CDR2 FQNEAQ (reference sequence). The CDR3 runs to 15 residues. Unmatched junction bases numbered 7, after V lost 1 base and J lost 10 bases.

The CDR3: CSAREVMPNTEAFF. Written as DNA, the CDR3 is TGCAGTGCTAGAGAGGTTATGCCTAACACTGAAGCTTTCTTT. The V call is TRBV20-1, the J call TRBJ1-1; D call uncertain. The CDR3 runs 14 residues. V was clipped by 0 bases and J by 2 bases, with 10 bases between them. Germline V gene data show CDR1 as DFQATT and CDR2 as SNEGSKA (reference sequence).

The CDR3 region is CASSTDRARDEQYF. As DNA, the CDR3 is TGTGCCAGCAGTACGGACAGGGCGAGGGATGAGCAGTACTTC. The gene calls are TRBV2 and TRBJ2-7, with 8 bases matching TRBD1. Germline CDR1 reads SNHLY; CDR2 reads FYNNEI. V lost 5 bases to trimming and J lost 7 bases; unmatched junction nucleotides: 10. The CDR3 length is 14 residues.

This clonotype came up many times. The V gene is TRBV7-8, the J gene TRBJ2-3, with TRBD1 matching 10 bases. Per germline, CDR1 SGHVS and CDR2 FQNEAQ. The CDR3 is 17 amino acids. Trimming at V came to 0 bases and at J to 4 bases, leaving 7 bases not matched to a gene. The CDR3 loop reads CASSLAPGQGKADTQYF. CDR3 nucleotides: TGTGCCAGCAGCTTAGCTCCGGGACAGGGGAAGGCAGATACGCAGTATTTT.

This clonotype was seen a few times. This rearrangement joins TRBV3-1 to TRBJ2-2; TRBD1 matches 10 bases. The CDR3 totals 17 residues. Germline V lookup: CDR1 LGHDT, CDR2 YNNKEL (reference sequence). The trim removed 4 bases at V and 6 bases at J, leaving 11 bases unmatched. CDR3 bases: TGTGCCAGCAGCCGGGGAGAGACAGGGGGCGTCCCCGGGGAGCTGTTTTTT. Translation: CASSRGETGGVPGELFF. Based on the CDR3 plus reference TRBV3-1 and TRBJ2-2, the full variable domain is DTAVSQTPKYLVTQMGNDKSIKCEQNLGHDTMYWYKQDSKKFLKIMFSYNNKELIINETVPNRFSPKSPDKAHLNLHINSLELGDSAVYFCASSRGETGGVPGELFFGEGSRLTVL.

Of note for this clonotype: A clone one base away is much larger, so this may be a read error. The V gene is TRBV5-1, the J gene TRBJ2-1; D is unresolved. Germline CDR1 SGHRS, CDR2 YFSETQ. The CDR3 is made up of 14 amino acids. CDR3 DNA sequence: TGCGCCAGCAGTGCTGGACGCTCCTACAATGAGCAGCTCTTC. This codes for CASSAGRSYNEQLF.

The chain is built from TRBV7-9 and TRBJ2-5, with 8 bases identical to TRBD2. CDR3 length: 16 residues. Per germline, CDR1 SEHNR and CDR2 FQNEAQ (reference sequence). With 1 base clipped from V and 5 bases from J, the junction kept 9 bases outside the gene matches. CDR3 sequence reads: CASSLDGSGRGETQYF. The CDR3 nucleotides are TGTGCCAGCAGCTTAGATGGAAGCGGGAGAGGGGAGACCCAGTACTTC. Together with reference TRBV7-9 and TRBJ2-5, the CDR3 gives the full variable domain: DTGVSQNPRHKITKRGQNVTFRCDPISEHNRLYWYRQTLGQGPEFLTYFQNEAQLEKSRLLSDRFSAERPKGSFSTLEIQRTEQGDSAMYLCASSLDGSGRGETQYFGPGTRLLVL.

The chain links TRBV19 to TRBJ2-7, with 8 bases matching TRBD1. CDR1 and CDR2 (germline): LNHDA, SQIVND (reference sequence). This CDR3 has 14 residues. The ends lost 7 bases at V and 0 bases at J; junction bases unmatched: 5. CDR3 DNA sequence: TGTGCCAGTATGCGGACAGGGAGCTCCTACGAGCAGTACTTC. Protein product: CASMRTGSSYEQYF.

This clonotype has ten or more counts. The chain joins TRBV20-1 to TRBJ1-6; D unclear. This CDR3 region has 15 residues. The V and J ends lost 7 bases and 2 bases respectively, with 15 bases between them. Per the germline V gene, CDR1 is DFQATT and CDR2 is SNEGSKA (reference sequence). CDR3 region: CSGRTAVTYNSPLHF. The DNA for the CDR3 is TGCAGTGGACGGACCGCCGTCACCTATAATTCACCCCTCCACTTT.

This clonotype has a handful of counts. The junction departs from the called germline gene at one end, perhaps through a read error. The rearrangement joins TRBV5-1 to TRBJ1-5; D is possibly TRBD1 (5 bases). Germline loops: CDR1 SGHRS, CDR2 YFSETQ. The CDR3 spans 13 residues. CDR3 amino acids: CASSLAGAEPRHF. The CDR3 DNA is TGCGCCAGCAGCTTGGCCGGGGCCGAGCCCCGGCATTTT. The complete variable domain, with remaining parts taken from reference TRBV5-1 and TRBJ1-5, reads KAGVTQTPRYLIKTRGQQVTLSCSPISGHRSVSWYQQTPGQGLQFLFEYFSETQRNKGNFPGRFSGRQFSNSRSEMNVSTLELGDSALYLCASSLAGAEPRHFGDGTRLSIL.

The rearrangement uses TRBV7-6 and TRBJ2-2, with 8 bases fitting TRBD1. Trimming at V came to 0 bases and at J to 7 bases, leaving 10 bases not matched to a gene. The CDR3 extends over 17 amino acids. The germline V gene has CDR1 SGHVS and CDR2 FNYEAQ. This CDR3 is CASSLARGQGANGELFF. CDR3 bases: TGTGCCAGCAGCTTAGCGCGAGGGCAGGGGGCTAACGGGGAGCTGTTTTTT.

This clonotype was observed at least ten times. The V and J genes are TRBV12-3 or TRBV12-4 and TRBJ1-1; tentatively, D is TRBD1 (6 bases). The CDR3 length is 14 residues. V dropped 3 bases and J dropped 2 bases, with 10 bases sitting between them. The DNA of the CDR3 is TGTGCCAGCAGTTTTCAGGGGCGAAACACTGAAGCTTTCTTT. It yields the protein CASSFQGRNTEAFF.

This clonotype was found many times. The V and J genes are TRBV10-3 and TRBJ2-7; 8 nucleotides match TRBD1. The CDR3 contains 13 residues. V shed 8 bases and J 0 bases; nucleotides not matched to a gene: 3. CDR1 and CDR2 (germline): ENHRY, SYGVKD. The CDR3 sequence: CAISGTGSYEQYF. The CDR3 DNA reads as TGTGCCATCTCCGGGACAGGCTCCTACGAGCAGTACTTC.

J is TRBJ2-5 and V is TRBV19; 8 bases line up with TRBD2. V was clipped by 4 bases and J by 4 bases; unmatched bases: 14. The CDR3 covers 17 residues. CDR1 is LNHDA, CDR2 SQIVND, per germline (reference sequence). DNA for the CDR3: TGTGCCAGTAGTAGTCGACCGGCGGGGGGCCCCCTAGAGACCCAGTACTTC. This gives the protein CASSSRPAGGPLETQYF.

The chain employs TRBV14 and TRBJ2-5; D tentatively fits TRBD1 or TRBD2 (6 bases each). The ends were cut back, 1 base at V and 0 bases at J, with 24 bases in the middle. The CDR3 loop spans 20 amino acids. Germline loops: CDR1 SGHDN, CDR2 FVKESK. Written as DNA, the CDR3 is TGTGCCAGCAGCCAAGGGGGGGCTATGACGACGGAACCGTACCAAGAGACCCAGTACTTC. This gives the protein CASSQGGAMTTEPYQETQYF.

V usage is TRBV10-3 and J usage is TRBJ1-6; TRBD1 aligns across 7 bases. CDR3 length: 15 residues. The V gene end was trimmed by 4 bases and the J gene end by 9 bases; junction bases not matched to a gene: 9. Germline CDR1 reads ENHRY; CDR2 reads SYGVKD. CDR3 sequence reads: CAISAEGAGGSPLHF. The CDR3 coding sequence is TGTGCCATCAGTGCGGAGGGGGCAGGGGGTTCACCCCTCCACTTT.

This clonotype is medium-sized (0.01 to 0.1%) by share. The chain joins TRBV7-9 to TRBJ1-6; 7 bases fit TRBD1. The CDR3 contains 14 residues. CDR1 is SEHNR and CDR2 is FQNEAQ in the germline V gene (reference sequence). Trimming removed 5 bases from V and 7 bases from J; junction bases left unmatched: 5. CDR3 loop: CASSHGTANSPLHF. The CDR3 DNA sequence: TGTGCCAGCAGCCATGGGACAGCAAATTCACCCCTCCACTTT.

The chain couples TRBV19 to TRBJ1-6; D is unclear. Germline loops: CDR1 LNHDA, CDR2 SQIVND (reference sequence). The V end lost 5 bases, the J end lost 6 bases, and 8 bases lay between the germline ends. This CDR3 is 13 amino acids long. The CDR3 is CASSLGLNSPLHF. The CDR3 DNA is TGTGCCAGTAGTCTCGGGCTTAATTCACCCCTCCACTTT.

This clonotype was counted many times. The CDR3 DNA follows: TGTGCCAGCAGCTCTAATGGGGGGAAGGGCACTGAAGCTTTCTTT. Residues: CASSSNGGKGTEAFF. The V and J genes are TRBV7-3 and TRBJ1-1; a weak D match, TRBD1 (5 bases). Germline V lookup: CDR1 SGHTA, CDR2 FQGTGA. The CDR3 sequence is 15 residues long. The V and J ends lost 4 bases and 4 bases respectively, with 16 bases between them.